These T cell receptor beta chains were read from a single sample in a study of lymphopenia after photon versus proton radiotherapy. Clones were sequenced by immunoSEQ multiplex PCR, and TCRdb holds only the in-frame ones, with some missing. The sample holds about 64,000 clones, about 90% seen once. This specimen was peripheral blood, taken from a patient treated with proton-based radiotherapy. These receptor sequences come from an elderly man with esophageal cancer. CDR3s leave out the opening cysteine and the closing phenylalanine or tryptophan.

v_call	j_call	cdr3_aa
TRBV7-6	TRBJ1-1	ASSLNQGAVFTEAF
TRBV20-1	TRBJ2-5	SGQAQETQY
TRBV9	TRBJ2-2	ASSVGLANTGELF
TRBV7-3	TRBJ1-1	ASSFAENTEAF
TRBV4-1	TRBJ2-1	ASSHYGTAYNEQF
TRBV4-2	TRBJ1-3	ASSLQGDGNTIY
TRBV28	TRBJ2-7	ASLKQGAAYEQY
TRBV7-2	TRBJ2-7	ASTAAHGAYEQY
TRBV19	TRBJ1-5	ASSKRGGNQPQH
TRBV5-6	TRBJ1-1	ASSLVWGNTEAF
TRBV27	TRBJ2-1	ASSDMPSPNNEQF
TRBV5-4	TRBJ2-7	ASSQGTGEGYEQY
TRBV10-3	TRBJ2-3	AISRGASTDTQY
TRBV11-2	TRBJ1-2	ASSQGQGDYGYT
TRBV4-2	TRBJ2-3	ASSRILGLSGTGGGDTQY
TRBV4-3	TRBJ2-7	ASSQGPSGSYEQY
TRBV25-1	TRBJ2-5	ASSEGGRGSQETQY
TRBV6-5	TRBJ1-1	ASSYSWGGNTEAF
TRBV2	TRBJ2-1	ASRSTSGGAREQF
TRBV27	TRBJ2-1	ASALRSHNEQF
TRBV27	TRBJ1-1	ASSLLGTYTEAF
TRBV5-1	TRBJ2-3	ASSSGLADTDTQY
TRBV11-2	TRBJ2-6	ASSLGHLSGANVLT
TRBV4-3	TRBJ2-7	ASSQALAGAYEQY
TRBV2	TRBJ2-7	ASRGGLGVFYEQY
TRBV2	TRBJ2-7	ASRDLLQGYEQY
TRBV2	TRBJ1-6	ASTELPDYNSPLH
TRBV4-1	TRBJ1-2	ASSQDRVYGYT
TRBV5-6	TRBJ1-6	ASSLAGPYNSPLH
TRBV4-2	TRBJ1-4	ASSQEPWEEKLF
TRBV27	TRBJ2-1	ASSSGQGANEQF
TRBV19	TRBJ2-1	ASSGGRGYNEQF
TRBV9	TRBJ2-1	ASTPGGVPGLRNEQF
TRBV6-1	TRBJ2-7	ASSPLAGPLY
TRBV19	TRBJ1-2	ASSVGLNNYGYT
TRBV15	TRBJ2-4	ATSRVPTSGPKNIQY
TRBV7-9	TRBJ1-5	ASSLGPSLRNQPQH
TRBV6-6	TRBJ2-2	ASSSPRGRDTGELF
TRBV2	TRBJ2-5	ASTLDRRYQETQY
TRBV7-9	TRBJ1-6	ASSPPGGSPLH
TRBV7-2	TRBJ2-2	ASSSLGLNTGELF
TRBV5-6	TRBJ2-5	ASSLILGTSKQETQY
TRBV9	TRBJ1-1	ASSATLSNTEAF
TRBV4-1	TRBJ2-7	ASSQDSWYEQY
TRBV7-3	TRBJ2-1	ASSPSRGGYNEQF
TRBV5-4	TRBJ2-2	ASSGTGGNTGELF
TRBV29-1	TRBJ2-6	SADSGANVLT
TRBV7-2	TRBJ1-1	ASSPMAGLNTEAF
TRBV5-4	TRBJ1-2	ASSSKKTGGTGVGGYT
TRBV14	TRBJ2-7	ASSALAFHEQY
TRBV4-3	TRBJ1-2	ASSQEMGGYGYT